What follows are 21 T cell receptor beta chains derived from one specimen sequenced in a study of T-cell memory formation after mild COVID-19. One entry per CDR3 protein results from TCRdb running MiXCR on the 5' RACE reads. The sample lists fewer than 140,000 distinct CDR3 sequences, approximately 15% seen once, with 25% to 30% in the top ten. The sequenced sample consisted of PBMCs or a T cell subset sorted from them (not recorded which). The receptors were sampled from an adult woman who had mild COVID-19 (a few samples of this study predate the infection). Cell type and time point are not known.

This rearrangement joins TRBV9 to TRBJ2-7, with 7 bases matching TRBD2. The CDR3 is 11 amino acids. Germline loops: CDR1 SGDLS, CDR2 YYNGEE. The V and J ends lost 3 bases and 7 bases, in that order; junction bases with no gene match: 1. The CDR3 loop is CASSGGGEQYF. DNA of the CDR3: TGTGCCAGCAGCGGGGGGGGAGAGCAGTACTTC.

This clonotype was observed once. The genes are TRBV4-3 and TRBJ1-2; 7 bases agree with TRBD1. Germline V gives CDR1 LGHNA, CDR2 YSLEER. Trimming at V came to 0 bases and at J to 2 bases, leaving 12 bases not matched to a gene. The CDR3 covers 18 residues. The CDR3 reads CASSQDGGDRRFNYGYTF. The CDR3 nucleotides read TGCGCCAGCAGCCAAGATGGAGGGGACAGACGATTCAACTATGGCTACACCTTC.

This clonotype was seen more than once but under ten times. The chain is built from TRBV9 and TRBJ1-1; possible D gene TRBD1, 6 bases. The CDR3 is 13 amino acids. The V end was cut by 4 bases, the J end by 7 bases, with 14 bases between. CDR1 and CDR2 (germline): SGDLS, YYNGEE. The CDR3 region is CASSNQGQYEAFF. DNA of the CDR3: TGTGCCAGCAGCAATCAAGGACAGTATGAAGCTTTCTTT.

This clonotype was counted between two and nine times. J is TRBJ1-1 and V is TRBV5-6; D remains ambiguous. Trimming shortened V by 1 base and J by 6 bases, and 19 bases separated the two germline ends. Looked up from germline, CDR1 is SGHDT and CDR2 is YYEEEE. The CDR3 has 16 amino acids. CDR3 in DNA: TGTGCCAGCAGCTTGAGCGAAAGGGAGGTGTCGTCTGAAGCTTTCTTT. Protein product: CASSLSEREVSSEAFF.

This clonotype was seen only a few times. The J gene is TRBJ2-1, the V gene TRBV7-2; D is ambiguous. The CDR3 runs 16 residues. Germline V gene sequence: CDR1 SGHTA, CDR2 FQGNSA. Trimming pared 0 bases from V and 2 bases from J, leaving 11 bases between. The CDR3 loop reads CASSLALDGAYNEQFF. CDR3 nucleotides: TGTGCCAGCAGCTTAGCTCTAGATGGAGCCTACAATGAGCAGTTCTTC.

This clonotype turned up a few times. V gene TRBV29-1 combines with J gene TRBJ2-7, with 7 positions matching TRBD2. V shed 7 bases, J shed 4 bases, and the junction held 10 bases outside the gene matches. Germline V lookup: CDR1 SQVTM, CDR2 ANQGSEA. The CDR3 contains 13 residues. The CDR3 sequence is CSALRGVGYEQYF. The DNA for the CDR3 is TGCAGCGCTCTACGGGGGGTCGGGTACGAGCAGTACTTC.

V and J are TRBV5-5 and TRBJ2-1, with D possibly TRBD1 on 6 matching bases. The CDR3 runs to 15 residues. CDR1 and CDR2 from the germline V gene are SGHKS and YYEKEE (reference sequence). The V and J ends lost 3 bases and 5 bases respectively, with 15 bases between them. The CDR3 bases are TGTGCCAGCAGCTCTGGGACATCCAGACACAATGAGCAGTTCTTC. It encodes CASSSGTSRHNEQFF.

The rearrangement joins TRBV20-1 to TRBJ2-1; weak D call: TRBD2 (5 bases). The length of the CDR3 is 19 residues. V dropped 4 bases and J dropped 8 bases, with 33 bases sitting between them. Germline V gene data show CDR1 as DFQATT and CDR2 as SNEGSKA (reference sequence). CDR3 in amino acids: CSAITRAPVVMGSMYEQFF. CDR3 in DNA: TGCAGTGCTATTACCCGGGCCCCGGTAGTGATGGGGAGTATGTATGAGCAGTTCTTC.

The chain recombines TRBV4-3 with TRBJ2-1; 10 bases align to TRBD2. V trimming: 6 bases; J trimming: 4 bases; junction bases outside the gene matches: 9. The CDR3 is 16 residues long. In germline, CDR1 is LGHNA, CDR2 YSLEER. CDR3 DNA: TGCGCCAGCAGGCCGGAGCGGGAGGGGTGGTACAATGAGCAGTTCTTC. Protein: CASRPEREGWYNEQFF.

The V call is TRBV7-9, the J call TRBJ2-1, with D perhaps matching TRBD1 or TRBD2 (5 bases each). Germline CDR1 is SEHNR and CDR2 is FQNEAQ (reference sequence). The CDR3 consists of 13 residues. Trimming stripped 5 bases from V and 7 bases from J, with 12 bases between. DNA for the CDR3: TGTGCCAGCAGCGATCCCGGGACGAATGAGCAGTTCTTC. Protein product: CASSDPGTNEQFF.

The table lists this clonotype with a few counts. The V and J genes are TRBV11-2 and TRBJ2-1; D is perhaps TRBD2 (6 bases). Trimming removed 2 bases at V and 0 bases at J, with 14 bases between. This CDR3 comprises 17 residues. CDR1 SGHAT and CDR2 FQNNGV come from the germline V gene. CDR3 sequence (DNA): TGTGCCAGCAGCTTATGGCCCGGGGGACCCTCCTACAATGAGCAGTTCTTC. Its translation: CASSLWPGGPSYNEQFF. The complete variable domain, with remaining parts taken from reference TRBV11-2 and TRBJ2-1, reads EAGVAQSPRYKIIEKRQSVAFWCNPISGHATLYWYQQILGQGPKLLIQFQNNGVVDDSQLPKDRFSAERLKGVDSTLKIQPAKLEDSAVYLCASSLWPGGPSYNEQFFGPGTRLTVL.

This clonotype came up a few times. In DNA form, the CDR3 reads TGTGCCAGCAGCTACGGACCTTCCTACGAGCAGTACTTC. This sequence encodes CASSYGPSYEQYF. The chain links TRBV7-3 to TRBJ2-7, with unresolved D. CDR3 length equals 13 residues. CDR1 and CDR2 (germline): SGHTA, FQGTGA. V was trimmed by 4 bases and J by 1 base, leaving 8 bases between them.

This rearrangement joins TRBV15 to TRBJ2-7, with 7 bases identical to TRBD1. The J segment lost 0 bases and the V segment lost 4 bases, leaving 3 bases of the junction unmatched. Germline V CDR1 and CDR2: LNHNV, YYDKDF (reference sequence). This CDR3 region has 14 residues. The CDR3 loop reads CATSTRDSSYEQYF. The CDR3 DNA is TGTGCCACCAGCACACGGGACAGCTCCTACGAGCAGTACTTC.

This clonotype was seen at least ten times. The gene calls are TRBV27 and TRBJ2-7; 9 bases align to TRBD2. In germline, CDR1 is MNHEY, CDR2 SMNVEV (reference sequence). The CDR3 runs to 14 residues. Trimming removed 5 bases from V and 1 base from J; junction bases left unmatched: 3. Here the CDR3 reads CASSGRGGSYEQYF. The CDR3, as DNA: TGTGCCAGCAGTGGGCGGGGGGGGTCCTACGAGCAGTACTTC.

The genes are TRBV5-5 and TRBJ2-2, with D possibly being TRBD2 (6 bases). Germline lookup yields CDR1 SGHKS and CDR2 YYEKEE (reference sequence). Trimming shortened V by 0 bases and J by 7 bases, and 16 bases separated the two germline ends. CDR3 size: 16 residues. In DNA form, the CDR3 reads TGTGCCAGCAGCTTGGAAGTAGGACTAACGTTCGGGGAGCTGTTTTTT. Its protein is CASSLEVGLTFGELFF.

CDR3 amino acids: CSVEGVKGTSGETYEQYF. DNA for the CDR3: TGCAGCGTTGAGGGAGTGAAAGGGACTAGCGGGGAAACCTACGAGCAGTACTTC. The chain recombines TRBV29-1 with TRBJ2-7, with 13 nucleotides matching TRBD2. Germline loops: CDR1 SQVTM, CDR2 ANQGSEA. The CDR3 is 18 amino acids. After removal of 3 bases from V and 2 bases from J, the junction contained 13 bases not matched to a gene.

This chain connects TRBV7-6 to TRBJ1-1; 8 nucleotides line up with TRBD1. The CDR3 loop spans 16 amino acids. The germline gives CDR1 SGHVS, CDR2 FNYEAQ. The trim removed 1 base at V and 1 base at J, leaving 5 bases unmatched. The CDR3 spells CASSLGTGSWNTEAFF. CDR3 sequence (DNA): TGTGCCAGCAGCTTAGGGACAGGGAGTTGGAACACTGAAGCTTTCTTT.

This clonotype has more than one count but fewer than ten. The chain is built from TRBV29-1 and TRBJ2-7; 8 bases are a match to TRBD1. Germline V lookup: CDR1 SQVTM, CDR2 ANQGSEA. The CDR3 totals 14 residues. V trimming: 4 bases; J trimming: 5 bases; junction bases outside the gene matches: 10. The CDR3 sequence is CSVGRQGTADEQYF. As DNA, the CDR3 is TGCAGCGTTGGAAGACAGGGGACGGCCGACGAGCAGTACTTC.

The chain uses TRBV4-1 and TRBJ2-5, with 11 bases identical to TRBD2. Germline trimming cut 3 bases from V and 1 base from J; bases unmatched to any gene: 4. In germline, CDR1 is MGHRA, CDR2 YSYEKL. The length of the CDR3 is 16 residues. The CDR3 region is CASSHRLAGPQETQYF. CDR3 coding DNA: TGCGCCAGCAGCCATAGACTAGCGGGGCCCCAAGAGACCCAGTACTTC.

In its sample, this clonotype was seen many times. The gene calls are TRBV4-1 and TRBJ1-1; D remains ambiguous. Between the trimmed V and J ends, which lost 6 bases and 1 base, there was a span of 9 bases. Germline V gene lookup returns CDR1 MGHRA and CDR2 YSYEKL. The CDR3 contains 13 residues. CDR3 amino acids: CASSYVENTEAFF. CDR3 nucleotide sequence: TGCGCCAGCAGTTACGTGGAGAACACTGAAGCTTTCTTT.

The gene calls are TRBV5-1 and TRBJ2-7; D remains ambiguous. Germline V gene data show CDR1 as SGHRS and CDR2 as YFSETQ. V was clipped by 4 bases and J by 0 bases, with 11 bases between them. This CDR3 has 14 residues. For the CDR3, the DNA is TGCGCCAGCAGCCCCGGCGTAGGCTCCTACGAGCAGTACTTC. Translated, it gives CASSPGVGSYEQYF. The complete variable domain, with remaining parts taken from reference TRBV5-1 and TRBJ2-7, reads KAGVTQTPRYLIKTRGQQVTLSCSPISGHRSVSWYQQTPGQGLQFLFEYFSETQRNKGNFPGRFSGRQFSNSRSEMNVSTLELGDSALYLCASSPGVGSYEQYFGPGTRLTVT.